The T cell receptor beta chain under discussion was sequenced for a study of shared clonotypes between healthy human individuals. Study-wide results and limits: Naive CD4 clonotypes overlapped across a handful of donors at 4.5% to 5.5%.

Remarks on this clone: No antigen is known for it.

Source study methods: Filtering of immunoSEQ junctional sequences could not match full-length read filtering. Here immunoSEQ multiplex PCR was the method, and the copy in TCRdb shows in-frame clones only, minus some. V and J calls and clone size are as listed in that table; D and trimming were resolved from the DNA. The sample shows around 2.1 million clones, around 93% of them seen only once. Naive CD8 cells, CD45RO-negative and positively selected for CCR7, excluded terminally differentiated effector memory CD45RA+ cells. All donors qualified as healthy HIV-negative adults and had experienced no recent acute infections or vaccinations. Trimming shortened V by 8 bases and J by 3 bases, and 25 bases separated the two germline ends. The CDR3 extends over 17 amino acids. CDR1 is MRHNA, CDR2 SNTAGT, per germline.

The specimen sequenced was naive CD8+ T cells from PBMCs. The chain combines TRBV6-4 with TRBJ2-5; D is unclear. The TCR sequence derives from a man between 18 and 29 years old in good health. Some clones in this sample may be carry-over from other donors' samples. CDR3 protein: CASPRESARGRKETQYF. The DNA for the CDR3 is TGTGCCAGCCCCCGTGAATCAGCCCGAGGCCGAAAAGAGACCCAGTACTTC.